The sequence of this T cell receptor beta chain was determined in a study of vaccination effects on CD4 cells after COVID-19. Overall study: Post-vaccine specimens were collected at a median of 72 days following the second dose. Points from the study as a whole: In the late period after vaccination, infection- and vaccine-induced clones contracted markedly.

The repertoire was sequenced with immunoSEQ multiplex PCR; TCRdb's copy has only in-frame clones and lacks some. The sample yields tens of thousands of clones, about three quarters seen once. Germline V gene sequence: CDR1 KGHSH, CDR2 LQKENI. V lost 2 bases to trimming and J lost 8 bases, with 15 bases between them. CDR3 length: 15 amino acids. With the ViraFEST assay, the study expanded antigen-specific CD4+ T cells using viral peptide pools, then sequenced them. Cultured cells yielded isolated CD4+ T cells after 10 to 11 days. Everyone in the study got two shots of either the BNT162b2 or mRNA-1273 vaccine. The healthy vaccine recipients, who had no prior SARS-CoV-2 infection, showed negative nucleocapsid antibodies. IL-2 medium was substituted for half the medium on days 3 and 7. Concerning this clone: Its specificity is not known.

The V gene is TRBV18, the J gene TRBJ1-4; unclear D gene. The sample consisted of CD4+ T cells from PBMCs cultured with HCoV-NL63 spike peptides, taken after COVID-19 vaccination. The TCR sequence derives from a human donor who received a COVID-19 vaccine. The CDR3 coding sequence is TGTGCCAGCTCACCAATGAGCTCGTTCGAAGAAAAACTGTTTTTT. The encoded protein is CASSPMSSFEEKLFF.